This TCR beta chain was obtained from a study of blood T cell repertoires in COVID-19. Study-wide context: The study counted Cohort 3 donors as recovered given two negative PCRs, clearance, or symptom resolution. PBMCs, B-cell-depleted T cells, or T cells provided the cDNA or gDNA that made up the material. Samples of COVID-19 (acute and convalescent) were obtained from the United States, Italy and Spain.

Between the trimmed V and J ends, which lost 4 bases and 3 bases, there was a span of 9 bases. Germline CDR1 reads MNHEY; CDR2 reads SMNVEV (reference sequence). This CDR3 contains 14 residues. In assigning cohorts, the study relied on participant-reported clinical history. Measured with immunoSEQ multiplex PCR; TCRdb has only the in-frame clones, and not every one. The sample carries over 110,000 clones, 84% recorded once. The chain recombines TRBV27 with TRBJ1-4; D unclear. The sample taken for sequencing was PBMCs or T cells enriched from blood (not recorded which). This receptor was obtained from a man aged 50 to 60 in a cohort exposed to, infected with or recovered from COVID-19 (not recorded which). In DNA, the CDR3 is TGTGCCAGCAGTTCAGGTCCGGCTAATGAAAAACTGTTTTTT. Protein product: CASSSGPANEKLFF.